The subject of this entry is one T cell receptor (beta chain). The sample is drawn from a study of human CD8 memory T cell subsets. Libraries targeted TCR beta using 5' RACE with UMIs. TCRdb re-called the 5' RACE reads; one entry per CDR3 protein, DNA not given. The repertoire table contains 6,500 to 10,000 distinct CDR3 sequences. Germline CDR1 WSHSY, CDR2 SAAADI. The CDR3 length is 13 residues. The rearrangement links TRBV10-2 to TRBJ2-7. Sequencing used CD8+ T cells from PBMCs. This receptor was identified in a human donor in good health. CDR3 sequence reads: CASRPSENYEQYF.